A single sample gave rise to the 14 T cell receptor beta chains below, sequenced in a study of control samples from healthy donors and cancer patients. Profiled with immunoSEQ multiplex PCR; TCRdb holds only in-frame clones, not every one. The sample contains about 140,000 clones, about 89% of which appear only once. The sample was blood. The receptors here all came from a man aged 18-30 years in good health.

This clone was found once. The gene calls are TRBV9 and TRBJ1-4; the D gene is possibly TRBD1 (5 bases). Deletions cut 0 bases from V and 5 bases from J, with 11 bases between. This CDR3 region has 15 residues. Germline V gene lookup returns CDR1 SGDLS and CDR2 YYNGEE. The CDR3 DNA sequence: TGTGCCAGCAGCGTAGCTGGGGGGAAGAATGAAAAACTGTTTTTT. This sequence encodes CASSVAGGKNEKLFF.

The rearrangement joins TRBV7-9 to TRBJ1-5; 10 bases are shared with TRBD1. V dropped 0 bases and J dropped 6; count of bases not matched to a gene: 5. The CDR3 is 16 amino acids. Germline-derived CDR1 and CDR2 are SEHNR and FQNEAQ (reference sequence). This CDR3 reads CASSLAGQGSGQPQHF. As DNA, the CDR3 is TGTGCCAGCAGCTTAGCGGGACAGGGGTCAGGTCAGCCCCAGCATTTT.

V gene TRBV30 combines with J gene TRBJ2-3; 13 bases map to TRBD2. In germline, CDR1 is GTSNPN, CDR2 SVGIG (reference sequence). The CDR3 is made up of 16 amino acids. With 3 bases clipped from V and 4 bases from J, the junction kept 7 bases outside the gene matches. The CDR3 loop reads CAWRKGLAGEADTQYF. The CDR3 DNA reads TGTGCCTGGAGGAAAGGACTAGCGGGGGAGGCAGATACGCAGTATTTT. The full variable domain, rest sourced from reference TRBV30 and TRBJ2-3, is SQTIHQWPATLVQPVGSPLSLECTVEGTSNPNLYWYRQAAGRGLQLLFYSVGIGQISSEVPQNLSASRPQDRQFILSSKKLLLSDSGFYLCAWRKGLAGEADTQYFGPGTRLTVL.

The rearrangement uses TRBV7-2 and TRBJ1-6; D gene uncertain. Germline V CDR1 and CDR2: SGHTA, FQGNSA. This CDR3 spans 16 amino acids. The V gene lost 2 bases and the J gene lost 2 bases, with 10 bases spanning the gap. The CDR3, as DNA: TGTGCCAGCAGCTTAATCGCGTTCCCCTATAATTCACCCCTCCACTTT. Translation gives CASSLIAFPYNSPLHF.

The V call is TRBV6-6, the J call TRBJ1-4, with D maybe TRBD1 (5 bases). CDR3 length: 14 amino acids. Germline V gene sequence: CDR1 MNHNY, CDR2 SVGAGI (reference sequence). The V gene lost 7 bases and the J gene lost 3 bases, with 12 bases spanning the gap. CDR3 in DNA: TGTGCCAGCACCTGGGGCAGGGCTAATGAAAAACTGTTTTTT. Translation: CASTWGRANEKLFF.

The chain recombines TRBV5-4 with TRBJ2-7, with D maybe TRBD2 (6 bases). CDR1 and CDR2 (germline): SGHNT, YYREEE (reference sequence). Between the trimmed V and J ends, which lost 0 bases and 4 bases, there was a span of 14 bases. The CDR3 contains 15 residues. The CDR3, as DNA: TGTGCCAGCAGCTTGGATTTATTGGGGGGTTACGAGCAGTACTTC. Translated: CASSLDLLGGYEQYF.

The chain couples TRBV24-1 to TRBJ2-5; maybe TRBD2 (5 bases). Trimming left V 3 bases short and J 3 bases short, with 10 bases between. CDR3 length: 14 residues. The germline V gene encodes CDR1 KGHDR and CDR2 SFDVKD. The CDR3 nucleotides read TGTGCCACCAGTGATCCCCGGGGTGAAGAGACCCAGTACTTC. Protein sequence: CATSDPRGEETQYF.

The chain couples TRBV19 to TRBJ2-2; 7 bases agree with TRBD1. The CDR3 totals 15 residues. V was clipped by 7 bases and J by 4 bases; unmatched bases: 9. CDR1 and CDR2 (germline): LNHDA, SQIVND (reference sequence). CDR3 residues: CASTNDRDFTGELFF. The CDR3 region has the DNA TGTGCCAGTACCAACGACAGGGATTTCACCGGGGAGCTGTTTTTT.

The chain uses TRBV7-9 and TRBJ1-6; D unclear. This CDR3 is built from 11 residues. Germline V gives CDR1 SEHNR, CDR2 FQNEAQ (reference sequence). Trimming left V 3 bases short and J 10 bases short, with 4 bases between. The CDR3 sequence: CASSLESPLHF. The CDR3 DNA is TGTGCCAGCAGCTTGGAATCACCCCTCCACTTT.

Notes on this clone: The same CDR3 arises from other DNA sequences in this sample as well. The chain's CDR3 is CAWSRDLDTQYF. As DNA, the CDR3 is TGTGCCTGGAGCCGGGACTTAGATACGCAGTATTTT. The chain carries TRBV30 and TRBJ2-3, with a tentative D call TRBD2 (6 bases). Trimming left V 3 bases short and J 5 bases short, with 9 bases between. CDR3 length: 12 residues. Germline V gives CDR1 GTSNPN, CDR2 SVGIG (reference sequence).

V usage is TRBV6-5 and J usage is TRBJ1-2; 8 nucleotides align to TRBD1. CDR1 is MNHEY, CDR2 SVGAGI, per germline. Germline trimming cut 2 bases from V and 7 bases from J; bases unmatched to any gene: 3. CDR3 size: 13 residues. As DNA, the CDR3 is TGTGCCAGCAGTTACCAGGGGGCGGCTGGCTACACCTTC. Amino acid sequence: CASSYQGAAGYTF.

The chain joins TRBV13 to TRBJ1-1; TRBD1 might be the D (5 bases). This CDR3 spans 15 amino acids. The V end lost 3 bases, the J end lost 3 bases, and 14 bases lay between the germline ends. Germline V CDR1 and CDR2: PRHDT, FYEKMQ (reference sequence). CDR3 coding DNA: TGTGCCAGCAGCTTGAGTAGGGGTTATGACACTGAAGCTTTCTTT. It translates to CASSLSRGYDTEAFF.

This CDR3 is CASSHPDSNTGELFF. The CDR3 bases are TGTGCCAGCAGCCATCCTGACAGCAACACCGGGGAGCTGTTTTTT. The chain combines TRBV3-1 (or the pseudogene TRBV3-2) with TRBJ2-2, with a possible D match to TRBD1 (5 bases). Between the trimmed V and J ends, which lost 3 bases and 2 bases, there was a span of 10 bases. The CDR3 has 15 residues. Looked up from germline, CDR1 is LGHDT and CDR2 is YNNKEL (reference sequence).

V is TRBV19 and J is TRBJ1-2, with TRBD1 as a possible D gene (6 bases). The CDR3 extends over 15 amino acids. Germline CDR1 and CDR2: LNHDA and SQIVND (reference sequence). V lost 6 bases to trimming and J lost 0 bases, with 14 bases between them. The CDR3 nucleotides read TGTGCCAGTAGCGGTCAGGGGAGAACTAACTATGGCTACACCTTC. Amino acids: CASSGQGRTNYGYTF.